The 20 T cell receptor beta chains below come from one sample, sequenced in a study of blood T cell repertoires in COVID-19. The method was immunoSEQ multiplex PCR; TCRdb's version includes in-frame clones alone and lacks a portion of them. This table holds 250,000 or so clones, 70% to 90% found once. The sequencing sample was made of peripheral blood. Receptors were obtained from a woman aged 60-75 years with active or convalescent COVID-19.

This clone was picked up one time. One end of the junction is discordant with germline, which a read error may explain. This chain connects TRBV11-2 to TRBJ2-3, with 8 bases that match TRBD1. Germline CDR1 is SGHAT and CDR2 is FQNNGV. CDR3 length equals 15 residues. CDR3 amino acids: CASSIDRGATDTQYF. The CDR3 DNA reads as TGTGCCAGCAGCATAGACAGGGGTGCGACAGATACGCAGTATTTT.

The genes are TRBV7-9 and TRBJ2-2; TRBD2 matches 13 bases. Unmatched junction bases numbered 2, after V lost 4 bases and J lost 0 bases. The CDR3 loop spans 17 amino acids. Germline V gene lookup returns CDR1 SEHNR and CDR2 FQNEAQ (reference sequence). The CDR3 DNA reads TGTGCCAGCAGCTGGACTAGCGGGGGAACGAACACCGGGGAGCTGTTTTTT. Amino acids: CASSWTSGGTNTGELFF.

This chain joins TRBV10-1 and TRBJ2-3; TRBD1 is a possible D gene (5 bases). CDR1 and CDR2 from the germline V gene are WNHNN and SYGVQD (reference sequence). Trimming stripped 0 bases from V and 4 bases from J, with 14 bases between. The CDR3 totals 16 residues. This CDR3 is CASSESLEQGPDTQYF. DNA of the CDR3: TGCGCCAGCAGTGAGTCTCTCGAGCAGGGTCCAGATACGCAGTATTTT.

CDR3 DNA: TGCGCCAGCAGCCAAGAGGCGGGGGCCGGGGGGGCTTTCTTT. The encoded protein is CASSQEAGAGGAFF. J is TRBJ1-1 and V is TRBV4-1; a weak D match, TRBD1 (6 bases). CDR1 is MGHRA and CDR2 is YSYEKL in the germline V gene. Trimming stripped 0 bases from V and 11 bases from J, with 16 bases between. The CDR3 runs 14 residues.

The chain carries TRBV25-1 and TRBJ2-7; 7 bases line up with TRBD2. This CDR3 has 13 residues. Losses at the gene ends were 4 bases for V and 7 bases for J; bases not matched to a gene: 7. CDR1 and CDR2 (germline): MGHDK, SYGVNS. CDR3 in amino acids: CASSGRGGAEQYF. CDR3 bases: TGTGCCAGCAGTGGAAGGGGAGGGGCTGAGCAGTACTTC.

CDR3 sequence reads: CASTSLSYTRGEQYF. The DNA for the CDR3 is TGCGCCAGCACCTCGTTAAGTTACACGCGGGGAGAGCAGTACTTC. This chain links TRBV10-2 with TRBJ2-7, with D perhaps TRBD2 (6 bases). V was pared by 7 bases and J by 7 bases, with 23 bases between. This CDR3 is built from 15 residues. In germline, CDR1 is WSHSY, CDR2 SAAADI.

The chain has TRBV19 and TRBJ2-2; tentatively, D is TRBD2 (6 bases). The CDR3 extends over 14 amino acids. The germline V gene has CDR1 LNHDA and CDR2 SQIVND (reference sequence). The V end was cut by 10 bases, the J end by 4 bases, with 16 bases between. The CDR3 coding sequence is TGTGCCACGAAGGGGCGCGGGGCCACCGGGGAGCTGTTTTTT. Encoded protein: CATKGRGATGELFF.

CDR3 sequence (DNA): TGTGCCAGCAGCCAAGATAGATCCTCGGCTTTCTTT. It yields the protein CASSQDRSSAFF. The rearrangement joins TRBV3-1 (or the pseudogene TRBV3-2) to TRBJ1-1; D is unclear. Germline-derived CDR1 and CDR2 are LGHDT and YNNKEL (reference sequence). The CDR3 totals 12 residues. Between the trimmed V and J ends, which lost 0 bases and 11 bases, there was a span of 10 bases.

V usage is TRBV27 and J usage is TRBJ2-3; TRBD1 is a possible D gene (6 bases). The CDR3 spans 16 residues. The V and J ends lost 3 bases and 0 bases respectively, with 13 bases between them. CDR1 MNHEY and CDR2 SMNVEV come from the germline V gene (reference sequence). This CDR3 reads CASSLEWQGSTDTQYF. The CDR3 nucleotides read TGTGCCAGCAGTTTGGAGTGGCAGGGGAGCACAGATACGCAGTATTTT.

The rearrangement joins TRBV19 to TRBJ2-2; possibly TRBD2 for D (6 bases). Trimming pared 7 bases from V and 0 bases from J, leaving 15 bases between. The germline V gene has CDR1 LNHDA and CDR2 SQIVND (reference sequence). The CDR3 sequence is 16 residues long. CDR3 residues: CASTAGRGTNTGELFF. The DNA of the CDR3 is TGTGCCAGTACCGCCGGTCGCGGGACGAACACCGGGGAGCTGTTTTTT. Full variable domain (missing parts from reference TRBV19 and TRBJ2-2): DGGITQSPKYLFRKEGQNVTLSCEQNLNHDAMYWYRQDPGQGLRLIYYSQIVNDFQKGDIAEGYSVSREKKESFPLTVTSAQKNPTAFYLCASTAGRGTNTGELFFGEGSRLTVL.

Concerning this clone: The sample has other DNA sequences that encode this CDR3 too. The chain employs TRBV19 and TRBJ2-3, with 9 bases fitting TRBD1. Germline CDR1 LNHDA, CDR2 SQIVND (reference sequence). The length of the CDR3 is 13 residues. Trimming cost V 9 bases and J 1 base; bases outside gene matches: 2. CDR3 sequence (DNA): TGTGCCAGCCGGACAGGGGGCACAGATACGCAGTATTTT. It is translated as CASRTGGTDTQYF.

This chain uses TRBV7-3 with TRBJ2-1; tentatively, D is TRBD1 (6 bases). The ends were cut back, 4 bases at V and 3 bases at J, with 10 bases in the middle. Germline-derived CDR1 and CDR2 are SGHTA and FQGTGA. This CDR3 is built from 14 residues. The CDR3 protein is CASSSRGFYNEQFF. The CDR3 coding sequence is TGTGCCAGCAGCTCCAGGGGTTTCTACAATGAGCAGTTCTTC.

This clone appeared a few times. CDR3 residues: CASRNRTGRTGELFF. CDR3 in DNA: TGTGCCAGCAGGAACCGGACAGGGAGAACCGGGGAGCTGTTTTTT. The V gene is TRBV6-5, the J gene TRBJ2-2; TRBD1 matches 8 bases. V lost 6 bases to trimming and J lost 5 bases; unmatched junction nucleotides: 8. CDR1 MNHEY and CDR2 SVGAGI come from the germline V gene. This CDR3 is built from 15 residues.

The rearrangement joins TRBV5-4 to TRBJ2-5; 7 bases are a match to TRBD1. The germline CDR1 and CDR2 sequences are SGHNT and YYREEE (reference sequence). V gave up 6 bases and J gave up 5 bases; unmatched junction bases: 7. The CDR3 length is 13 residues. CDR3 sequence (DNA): TGTGCCAGCAACGAAGGGGGCGGGGAGACCCAGTACTTC. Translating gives CASNEGGGETQYF.

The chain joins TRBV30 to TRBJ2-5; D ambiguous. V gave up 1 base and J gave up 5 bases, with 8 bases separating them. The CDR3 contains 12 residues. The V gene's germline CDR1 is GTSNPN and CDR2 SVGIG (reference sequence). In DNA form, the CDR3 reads TGTGCCTGGAGTGGAGAGATGGAGACCCAGTACTTC. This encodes CAWSGEMETQYF. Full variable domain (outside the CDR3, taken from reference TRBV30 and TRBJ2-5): SQTIHQWPATLVQPVGSPLSLECTVEGTSNPNLYWYRQAAGRGLQLLFYSVGIGQISSEVPQNLSASRPQDRQFILSSKKLLLSDSGFYLCAWSGEMETQYFGPGTRLLVL.

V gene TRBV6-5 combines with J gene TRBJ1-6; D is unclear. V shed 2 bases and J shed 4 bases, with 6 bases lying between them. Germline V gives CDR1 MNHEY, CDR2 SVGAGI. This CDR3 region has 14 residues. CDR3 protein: CASSYREYNSPLHF. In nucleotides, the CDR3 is TGTGCCAGCAGTTACCGGGAGTATAATTCACCCCTCCACTTT.

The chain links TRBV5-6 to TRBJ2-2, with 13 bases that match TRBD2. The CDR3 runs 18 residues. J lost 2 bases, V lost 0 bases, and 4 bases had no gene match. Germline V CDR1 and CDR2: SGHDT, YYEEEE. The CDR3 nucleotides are TGTGCCAGCAGCTTGGCCGGACTAGCGGGAGTAAACACCGGGGAGCTGTTTTTT. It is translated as CASSLAGLAGVNTGELFF.

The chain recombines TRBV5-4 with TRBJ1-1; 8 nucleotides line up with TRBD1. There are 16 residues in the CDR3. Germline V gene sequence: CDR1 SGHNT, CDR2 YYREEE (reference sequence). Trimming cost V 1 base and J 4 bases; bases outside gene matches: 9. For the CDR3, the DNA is TGTGCCAGCAGCTTGCGTCCCAGGGGGCAGGGCACTGAAGCTTTCTTT. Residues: CASSLRPRGQGTEAFF. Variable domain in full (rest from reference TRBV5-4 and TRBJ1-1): ETGVTQSPTHLIKTRGQQVTLRCSSQSGHNTVSWYQQALGQGPQFIFQYYREEENGRGNFPPRFSGLQFPNYSSELNVNALELDDSALYLCASSLRPRGQGTEAFFGQGTRLTVV.

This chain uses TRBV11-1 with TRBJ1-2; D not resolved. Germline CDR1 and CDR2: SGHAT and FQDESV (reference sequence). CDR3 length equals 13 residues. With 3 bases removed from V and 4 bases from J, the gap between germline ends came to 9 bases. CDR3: CASSFEVGYGYTF. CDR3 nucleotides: TGTGCCAGCAGCTTTGAGGTTGGCTATGGCTACACCTTC. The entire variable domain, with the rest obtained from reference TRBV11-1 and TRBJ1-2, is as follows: EAEVAQSPRYKITEKSQAVAFWCDPISGHATLYWYRQILGQGPELLVQFQDESVVDDSQLPKDRFSAERLKGVDSTLKIQPAELGDSAMYLCASSFEVGYGYTFGSGTRLTVV.

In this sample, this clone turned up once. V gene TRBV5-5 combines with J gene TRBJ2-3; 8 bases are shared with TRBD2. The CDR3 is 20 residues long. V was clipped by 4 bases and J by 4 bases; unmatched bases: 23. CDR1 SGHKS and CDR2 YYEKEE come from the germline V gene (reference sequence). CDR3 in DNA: TGTGCCAGCAGCCGGGGTCGATCCGGGAGGGACACAACCCCGGCAGATACGCAGTATTTT. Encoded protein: CASSRGRSGRDTTPADTQYF.